What follows are 32 T cell receptor beta chains derived from one specimen sequenced in a study of blood T cell repertoires in COVID-19. Repertoires were generated with immunoSEQ multiplex PCR, while TCRdb's copy carries only in-frame clones and drops some. The table lists some 70,000 clones, approximately 83% of them singletons. Specimen: peripheral blood. Source of these receptors: a man older than 75 with acute or convalescent COVID-19.

V and J are TRBV6-2 or TRBV6-3 and TRBJ2-1; TRBD2 aligns across 11 bases. V was clipped by 2 bases and J by 8 bases; unmatched bases: 11. Germline CDR1 and CDR2: MNHEY and SVGEGT. This CDR3 region has 17 residues. The CDR3 DNA follows: TGTGCCAGCAGTTACCCCTTTAGCGGGAGGGCTTCGTATGAGCAGTTCTTC. This sequence encodes CASSYPFSGRASYEQFF.

This clone was detected only a few times. The chain employs TRBV18 and TRBJ1-3; TRBD1 matches 7 bases. The CDR3 sequence is 16 residues long. CDR1 and CDR2 from the germline V gene are KGHSH and LQKENI. The V gene end was trimmed by 4 bases and the J gene end by 0 bases; junction bases not matched to a gene: 6. CDR3 in DNA: TGTGCCAGCTCACTAAGAGACAGGGACTCTGGAAACACCATATATTTT. It encodes CASSLRDRDSGNTIYF.

This chain uses TRBV4-1 with TRBJ1-3; TRBD1 might be the D (6 bases). The V gene lost 1 base and the J gene lost 0 bases, with 25 bases spanning the gap. The CDR3 runs 21 residues. The germline V gene encodes CDR1 MGHRA and CDR2 YSYEKL. Written as DNA, the CDR3 is TGCGCCAGCAGCCAAGTCGAATGGGACACCCTTTCGAGGGGCTCTGGAAACACCATATATTTT. This encodes CASSQVEWDTLSRGSGNTIYF.

The chain combines TRBV1 with TRBJ1-1. TRBV1 is shown as a pseudogene. This CDR3 spans 14 amino acids. The CDR3 sequence: CTSSLFGGNTEAFF. The CDR3 DNA is TGCACCAGCAGCCTCTTCGGGGGGAACACTGAAGCTTTCTTT.

V usage is TRBV4-3 and J usage is TRBJ1-1; a weak D match, TRBD1 (5 bases). There are 14 residues in the CDR3. Germline loops: CDR1 LGHNA, CDR2 YSLEER. The V gene lost 4 bases and the J gene lost 6 bases, with 15 bases spanning the gap. The CDR3 bases are TGCGCCAGCAGCCGACGGGCGGGGCCAGCTGAAGCTTTCTTT. This encodes CASSRRAGPAEAFF.

CDR3 bases: TGTGCCAGCAGTTTACAGGCTGCAACTAATGAAAAACTGTTTTTT. This sequence encodes CASSLQAATNEKLFF. The chain combines TRBV28 with TRBJ1-4; no firm D call. Germline CDR1 and CDR2: MDHEN and SYDVKM. CDR3 length: 15 residues. Trimming removed 2 bases from V and 0 bases from J, with 7 bases in between.

The chain carries TRBV6-6 and TRBJ2-7; D might be TRBD2 (6 bases). V gave up 8 bases and J gave up 2 bases, with 13 bases separating them. From germline, CDR1 is MNHNY and CDR2 SVGAGI (reference sequence). The CDR3 totals 13 residues. This CDR3 is CASQRVQAYEQYF. CDR3 DNA: TGTGCCAGCCAGCGGGTCCAGGCCTACGAGCAGTACTTC.

The V call is TRBV4-1, the J call TRBJ2-5; 7 bases align to TRBD1. CDR1 and CDR2 from the germline V gene are MGHRA and YSYEKL. V was clipped by 2 bases and J by 5 bases; unmatched bases: 2. The CDR3 totals 13 residues. The CDR3 DNA is TGCGCCAGCAGCCAAAGACAGGGCGAGACCCAGTACTTC. Protein: CASSQRQGETQYF.

This chain joins TRBV2 and TRBJ1-3, with D perhaps matching TRBD1 (5 bases). Germline CDR1 is SNHLY and CDR2 is FYNNEI. The CDR3 runs 18 residues. V lost 2 bases and J 0 bases, leaving 17 bases between the germline ends. The CDR3 nucleotides read TGTGCCAGCAGTGAATATATAGCGGGACGCCACTCTGGAAACACCATATATTTT. It codes for CASSEYIAGRHSGNTIYF.

The chain has TRBV6-2 or TRBV6-3 and TRBJ2-7; tentative D call: TRBD2 (6 bases). The CDR3 loop spans 14 amino acids. Germline loops: CDR1 MNHEY, CDR2 SVGEGT. V lost 2 bases and J 1 base, leaving 9 bases between the germline ends. The CDR3 loop reads CASSYRAGSYEQYF. As DNA, the CDR3 is TGTGCCAGCAGTTACAGAGCGGGTTCCTACGAGCAGTACTTC.

V is TRBV28 and J is TRBJ2-2; D may be TRBD1 (7 bases). Germline V gene data show CDR1 as MDHEN and CDR2 as SYDVKM. The CDR3 spans 14 residues. Trimming stripped 7 bases from V and 6 bases from J, with 15 bases between. The CDR3 DNA reads as TGTGCCAGCAAAAACAGGGGAGGTGCCGGGGAGCTGTTTTTT. This gives the protein CASKNRGGAGELFF.

The V call is TRBV7-2, the J call TRBJ1-5; D perhaps matches TRBD1 (6 bases). V dropped 2 bases and J dropped 5 bases, with 7 bases sitting between them. This CDR3 has 13 amino acids. The germline gives CDR1 SGHTA, CDR2 FQGNSA. The DNA for the CDR3 is TGTGCCAGCAGCTTACAGGGGTATCAGCCCCAGCATTTT. Its protein product is CASSLQGYQPQHF.

The chain carries TRBV27 and TRBJ1-1, with 9 bases lining up with TRBD1. V lost 6 bases to trimming and J lost 5 bases; unmatched junction nucleotides: 10. From germline, CDR1 is MNHEY and CDR2 SMNVEV (reference sequence). The CDR3 sequence is 15 residues long. The CDR3: CASRQGANVWTEAFF. Here the CDR3 DNA reads TGTGCCAGCAGACAGGGGGCGAATGTATGGACTGAAGCTTTCTTT.

The chain has TRBV19 and TRBJ2-1; 12 bases align to TRBD2. From germline, CDR1 is LNHDA and CDR2 SQIVND (reference sequence). The V segment lost 7 bases and the J segment 6 bases; nucleotides outside the gene matches: 16. This CDR3 region has 18 residues. The CDR3, as DNA: TGTGCCAGTAACCCCTACCCAGCCCTAGCGGGAGGGGTCAATGAGCAGTTCTTC. Translating it yields CASNPYPALAGGVNEQFF.

The chain employs TRBV7-2 and TRBJ2-7; TRBD2 is a possible D gene (6 bases). This CDR3 contains 14 residues. Trimming pared 3 bases from V and 3 bases from J, leaving 12 bases between. CDR1 and CDR2 from the germline V gene are SGHTA and FQGNSA. In DNA form, the CDR3 reads TGTGCCAGCAGCTTTACCGGCGGGAACTACGAGCAGTACTTC. This gives the protein CASSFTGGNYEQYF.

This clone was seen a single time. This chain uses TRBV2 with TRBJ2-1; possible D gene TRBD1, 6 bases. CDR3 length: 15 amino acids. Germline-derived CDR1 and CDR2 are SNHLY and FYNNEI. V lost 7 bases to trimming and J lost 4 bases, with 17 bases between them. The CDR3 sequence: CASKLTGTKYNEQFF. CDR3 sequence (DNA): TGTGCCAGCAAACTGACCGGGACAAAATACAATGAGCAGTTCTTC.

The chain is built from TRBV4-2 and TRBJ2-3, with a possible D match to TRBD1 (6 bases). V was clipped by 4 bases and J by 2 bases, with 7 bases between them. The CDR3 is 13 residues long. Per germline, CDR1 LGHNA and CDR2 YNFKEQ. The CDR3 loop is CASSPGATDTQYF. CDR3 nucleotides: TGTGCCAGCAGCCCAGGGGCCACAGATACGCAGTATTTT.

The V call is TRBV5-4, the J call TRBJ2-6; the D gene is possibly TRBD2 (5 bases). The CDR3 has 15 amino acids. The V and J ends lost 0 bases and 4 bases respectively, with 8 bases between them. The V gene's germline CDR1 is SGHNT and CDR2 YYREEE (reference sequence). CDR3 loop: CASSLGGSGANVLTF. The CDR3, as DNA: TGTGCCAGCAGCTTGGGAGGGTCAGGGGCCAACGTCCTGACTTTC. The full variable domain, with the rest looked up from reference TRBV5-4 and TRBJ2-6, is ETGVTQSPTHLIKTRGQQVTLRCSSQSGHNTVSWYQQALGQGPQFIFQYYREEENGRGNFPPRFSGLQFPNYSSELNVNALELDDSALYLCASSLGGSGANVLTFGAGSRLTVL.

The chain combines TRBV3-1 (or the pseudogene TRBV3-2) with TRBJ1-6; maybe TRBD1 (6 bases). The CDR3 runs 15 residues. Germline CDR1 and CDR2: LGHDT and YNNKEL (reference sequence). Trimming took 0 bases from V and 9 from J, leaving 12 bases between them. This CDR3 reads CASSQDGQGSSPLHF. The CDR3 nucleotides are TGTGCCAGCAGCCAAGATGGTCAGGGGAGTTCACCCCTCCACTTT.

The rearrangement uses TRBV27 and TRBJ1-1, with 7 bases identical to TRBD1. The CDR3 contains 16 residues. The V gene's germline CDR1 is MNHEY and CDR2 SMNVEV (reference sequence). V lost 1 base, J lost 4 bases, and 9 bases stayed unmatched. The CDR3 DNA reads as TGTGCCAGCAGTTTATTATTCTCCGGGACAGCCACTGAAGCTTTCTTT. This gives the protein CASSLLFSGTATEAFF.

The rearrangement uses TRBV5-1 and TRBJ2-7; no reliable D call. Between the trimmed V and J ends, which lost 0 bases and 1 base, there was a span of 8 bases. Germline loops: CDR1 SGHRS, CDR2 YFSETQ. The length of the CDR3 is 14 residues. CDR3 loop: CASSLEVRSYEQYF. CDR3 nucleotide sequence: TGCGCCAGCAGCTTGGAAGTCCGGTCCTACGAGCAGTACTTC.

The rearrangement joins TRBV7-8 to TRBJ1-6; D is possibly TRBD1 (5 bases). CDR1 is SGHVS and CDR2 is FQNEAQ in the germline V gene. CDR3 length: 14 residues. Trimming stripped 1 base from V and 8 bases from J, with 9 bases between. In nucleotides, the CDR3 is TGTGCCAGCAGCTTAGGACAGACCCATTCACCCCTCCACTTT. Protein sequence: CASSLGQTHSPLHF.

The J gene is TRBJ1-1, the V gene TRBV18; no firm D call. V dropped 1 base and J dropped 10 bases, with 10 bases sitting between them. CDR1 and CDR2 from the germline V gene are KGHSH and LQKENI. CDR3 size: 12 residues. The CDR3 bases are TGTGCCAGCTCACCACAGACCGGGATAGCTTTCTTT. It specifies CASSPQTGIAFF.

This chain joins TRBV18 and TRBJ2-3; perhaps TRBD1 as D (5 bases). V lost 5 bases and J lost 2, with 11 bases in between. Per the germline V gene, CDR1 is KGHSH and CDR2 is LQKENI. This CDR3 is built from 14 residues. CDR3 nucleotides: TGTGCCAGCTCAGCGACAGTCTACACAGATACGCAGTATTTT. Amino acid sequence: CASSATVYTDTQYF.

The rearrangement links TRBV6-1 to TRBJ1-1; D is ambiguous. Germline CDR1 and CDR2: MNHNS and SASEGT. V was cut by 4 bases and J by 8 bases, with 8 bases left in between. The CDR3 is made up of 11 amino acids. The CDR3 region is CASSVLREAFF. The CDR3 nucleotides read TGTGCCAGCAGTGTACTAAGGGAAGCTTTCTTT.

This chain links TRBV6-5 with TRBJ1-2, with 7 nucleotides matching TRBD1. The CDR3 runs 12 residues. V dropped 3 bases and J dropped 7; count of bases not matched to a gene: 2. CDR1 is MNHEY, CDR2 SVGAGI, per germline. CDR3 sequence (DNA): TGTGCCAGCAGTTATACAGGGGCTGGCTACACCTTC. This codes for CASSYTGAGYTF.

The genes are TRBV18 and TRBJ2-2, with D perhaps matching TRBD1 (6 bases). V was trimmed by 7 bases and J by 5 bases, leaving 20 bases between them. This CDR3 has 16 amino acids. CDR1 and CDR2 from the germline V gene are KGHSH and LQKENI. Written as DNA, the CDR3 is TGTGCCAGCTGCCAGCCGGACAGCCTAGGGACCGGGGAGCTGTTTTTT. Its translation is CASCQPDSLGTGELFF.

This chain uses TRBV5-1 with TRBJ2-1, with D uncertain. The CDR3 length is 13 residues. The germline gives CDR1 SGHRS, CDR2 YFSETQ. Trimming stripped 4 bases from V and 7 bases from J, with 12 bases between. Here the CDR3 DNA reads TGCGCCAGCAGCCTAGAGGCCGTAAATGAGCAGTTCTTC. Amino acids: CASSLEAVNEQFF.

V gene TRBV5-1 combines with J gene TRBJ1-1, with D maybe TRBD1 (5 bases). V gave up 4 bases and J gave up 4 bases, with 17 bases separating them. CDR3 length: 15 amino acids. Germline V gene lookup returns CDR1 SGHRS and CDR2 YFSETQ. The CDR3 here is CASSALTVGSTEAFF. The CDR3 DNA reads TGCGCCAGCAGCGCGTTGACAGTAGGTAGCACTGAAGCTTTCTTT.

The chain has TRBV14 and TRBJ1-2; possibly TRBD1 for D (5 bases). CDR1 and CDR2 (germline): SGHDN, FVKESK. This CDR3 comprises 15 residues. V was pared by 1 base and J by 4 bases, with 13 bases between. The CDR3 region is CASSQAQAGPYGYTF. The CDR3 coding sequence is TGTGCCAGCAGCCAAGCACAGGCAGGCCCCTATGGCTACACCTTC. The full variable domain, completed using reference TRBV14 and TRBJ1-2, is EAGVTQFPSHSVIEKGQTVTLRCDPISGHDNLYWYRRVMGKEIKFLLHFVKESKQDESGMPNNRFLAERTGGTYSTLKVQPAELEDSGVYFCASSQAQAGPYGYTFGSGTRLTVV.

This chain links TRBV2 with TRBJ2-3; D gene uncertain. CDR3 size: 14 residues. The V end was cut by 6 bases, the J end by 0 bases, with 10 bases between. Germline V CDR1 and CDR2: SNHLY, FYNNEI. CDR3 protein: CASREIASTDTQYF. CDR3 nucleotides: TGTGCCAGCAGAGAAATTGCGAGCACAGATACGCAGTATTTT.

This sequence joins TRBV27 and TRBJ1-1, with 10 bases that match TRBD1. J gave up 2 bases and V 5 bases, and 11 bases lay outside the gene matches. The CDR3 is 17 amino acids. Germline values: CDR1 MNHEY, CDR2 SMNVEV (reference sequence). DNA for the CDR3: TGTGCCAGCAGTCCCCGGGACAGGGGTGAAGGTAACACTGAAGCTTTCTTT. It yields the protein CASSPRDRGEGNTEAFF.